These 31 T cell receptor beta chains were sequenced from one sample in a study of siplizumab effects on memory and regulatory T cells. Data came from immunoSEQ multiplex PCR; TCRdb stores just in-frame clones and leaves some out. Of 90,000 to 95,000 clones detected, approximately 97% appear once; the ten largest clones hold 0.025% to 0.035%. Material for sequencing was naive CD4+ T cells sorted from blood. The receptors originated from a human donor in good health.

The rearrangement joins TRBV5-6 to TRBJ1-1; weak D call: TRBD1 (5 bases). This CDR3 has 12 amino acids. V lost 4 bases and J lost 8, with 12 bases in between. CDR1 and CDR2 (germline): SGHDT, YYEEEE. CDR3 amino acids: CASSARGGEAFF. In nucleotides, the CDR3 is TGTGCCAGCAGCGCCCGCGGGGGGGAAGCTTTCTTT.

This chain connects TRBV6-1 to TRBJ2-5, with 7 nucleotides matching TRBD2. This CDR3 spans 13 amino acids. The V segment lost 5 bases and the J segment 7 bases; nucleotides outside the gene matches: 7. In germline, CDR1 is MNHNS, CDR2 SASEGT. The CDR3 nucleotides read TGTGCCAGCAGTTCCAGCGGGGTTGGGACCCAGTACTTC. Translation: CASSSSGVGTQYF.

V is TRBV6-1 and J is TRBJ1-2, with D maybe TRBD1 (6 bases). The CDR3 has 14 amino acids. With 7 bases removed from V and 2 bases from J, the gap between germline ends came to 14 bases. In germline, CDR1 is MNHNS, CDR2 SASEGT. This CDR3 is CASNRHRDNYGYTF. The CDR3 DNA reads TGTGCCAGCAATAGGCACAGGGACAACTATGGCTACACCTTC.

The rearrangement links TRBV29-1 to TRBJ2-3; 9 positions match TRBD2. J gave up 6 bases and V 1 base, and 5 bases lay outside the gene matches. There are 14 residues in the CDR3. Germline CDR1 and CDR2: SQVTM and ANQGSEA. CDR3 amino acids: CSVEGRGGPDTQYF. CDR3 sequence (DNA): TGCAGCGTTGAAGGGCGGGGGGGCCCCGATACGCAGTATTTT.

This clone appeared a single time. The chain carries TRBV15 and TRBJ2-3; D unresolved. V gave up 4 bases and J gave up 6 bases, with 11 bases separating them. This CDR3 is built from 13 residues. Germline V gives CDR1 LNHNV, CDR2 YYDKDF (reference sequence). The CDR3 loop is CATSTPSADTQYF. In nucleotides, the CDR3 is TGTGCCACCAGCACCCCGTCGGCCGATACGCAGTATTTT.

CDR3 sequence: CASGGAVEQFF. The CDR3, as DNA: TGTGCCAGCGGGGGGGCTGTTGAGCAGTTCTTC. The J gene is TRBJ2-1, the V gene TRBV7-2; D might be TRBD2 (7 bases). Trimming stripped 8 bases from V and 9 bases from J, with 11 bases between. Per the germline V gene, CDR1 is SGHTA and CDR2 is FQGNSA. The CDR3 contains 11 residues.

The chain joins TRBV10-3 to TRBJ1-1, with 7 bases aligning to TRBD1. The V segment lost 2 bases and the J segment 0 bases; nucleotides outside the gene matches: 0. Germline lookup yields CDR1 ENHRY and CDR2 SYGVKD. The CDR3 has 14 residues. CDR3: CAISEDRVNTEAFF. For the CDR3, the DNA is TGTGCCATCAGTGAGGACAGGGTGAACACTGAAGCTTTCTTT.

V gene TRBV7-8 combines with J gene TRBJ2-2, with a tentative D call TRBD1 (5 bases). The CDR3 is made up of 13 amino acids. V lost 5 bases and J lost 3, with 7 bases in between. Germline values: CDR1 SGHVS, CDR2 FQNEAQ. The CDR3 loop is CASSRQYTGELFF. CDR3 nucleotides: TGTGCCAGCAGCCGACAGTACACCGGGGAGCTGTTTTTT.

The J gene is TRBJ2-5, the V gene TRBV5-1; TRBD2 aligns across 12 bases. Per germline, CDR1 SGHRS and CDR2 YFSETQ. This CDR3 is 16 amino acids long. J lost 0 bases, V lost 2 bases, and 2 bases had no gene match. DNA of the CDR3: TGCGCCAGCAGCTTCCTAGCGGGGGGGTACCAAGAGACCCAGTACTTC. Translating it yields CASSFLAGGYQETQYF.

V gene TRBV11-1 combines with J gene TRBJ1-1, with 7 nucleotides matching TRBD1. The CDR3 has 14 residues. V lost 6 bases and J lost 6; bases outside the gene matches: 10. Germline CDR1 is SGHAT and CDR2 is FQDESV (reference sequence). CDR3 coding DNA: TGTGCCAGCAGGCAAGGGGGCGGGAAGGCTGAAGCTTTCTTT. Translating it yields CASRQGGGKAEAFF.

The chain is built from TRBV7-3 and TRBJ1-2; 7 bases match TRBD1. V shed 5 bases and J 8 bases; nucleotides not matched to a gene: 8. Germline CDR1 reads SGHTA; CDR2 reads FQGTGA. The CDR3 covers 13 residues. The CDR3 DNA follows: TGTGCCAGCAGCGTCCTCAGGGGGATAGGCTACACCTTC. Protein: CASSVLRGIGYTF. The variable domain in full, completed from reference TRBV7-3 and TRBJ1-2, reads GAGVSQTPSNKVTEKGKYVELRCDPISGHTALYWYRQSLGQGPEFLIYFQGTGAADDSGLPNDRFFAVRPEGSVSTLKIQRTERGDSAVYLCASSVLRGIGYTFGSGTRLTVV.

The chain links TRBV5-1 to TRBJ2-3; 7 nucleotides agree with TRBD2. The CDR3 sequence is 14 residues long. The junction had 2 bases not matched to a gene; V was cut back by 0 bases and J by 4 bases. CDR1 SGHRS and CDR2 YFSETQ come from the germline V gene. The CDR3 here is CASSLDSGADTQYF. DNA for the CDR3: TGCGCCAGCAGCTTGGACAGCGGGGCAGATACGCAGTATTTT.

The chain joins TRBV6-5 to TRBJ2-7, with a weak D call TRBD1 (5 bases). The germline gives CDR1 MNHEY, CDR2 SVGAGI. The CDR3 is 15 amino acids. Trimming cost V 4 bases and J 0 bases, with 13 bases left between them. This CDR3 reads CASSSPTASSYEQYF. In DNA, the CDR3 is TGTGCCAGCAGTTCCCCGACAGCTAGCTCCTACGAGCAGTACTTC.

The rearrangement joins TRBV12-5 to TRBJ2-1, with 10 bases lining up with TRBD1. With 4 bases clipped from V and 7 bases from J, the junction kept 7 bases outside the gene matches. CDR1 and CDR2 (germline): LGHNT, FRNRAP. CDR3 length: 15 amino acids. The CDR3, as DNA: TGTGCTAGTGGTTCTTTAAGACAGGGGGCTAATGAGCAGTTCTTC. Encoded protein: CASGSLRQGANEQFF.

This clone was picked up a small number of times. The chain couples TRBV27 to TRBJ2-4, with D unresolved. With 3 bases removed from V and 7 bases from J, the gap between germline ends came to 4 bases. CDR3 length: 11 residues. The germline gives CDR1 MNHEY, CDR2 SMNVEV (reference sequence). The CDR3 loop is CASSLGNIQYF. CDR3 DNA sequence: TGTGCCAGCAGTTTGGGGAACATTCAGTACTTC.

The count of this clone is one. V is TRBV9 and J is TRBJ1-1; D gene uncertain. Germline values: CDR1 SGDLS, CDR2 YYNGEE. With 3 bases removed from V and 5 bases from J, the gap between germline ends came to 20 bases. CDR3 size: 16 residues. The CDR3 here is CASSAPASSEGTEAFF. CDR3 bases: TGTGCCAGCAGCGCCCCGGCGAGTTCCGAAGGAACTGAAGCTTTCTTT.

The V gene is TRBV2, the J gene TRBJ1-2; TRBD1 agrees at 10 bases. CDR3 size: 16 residues. Per the germline V gene, CDR1 is SNHLY and CDR2 is FYNNEI. V dropped 4 bases and J dropped 0; count of bases not matched to a gene: 5. The CDR3 bases are TGTGCCAGCAGTGTAAGACAGGGGGCCCCTAACTATGGCTACACCTTC. This gives the protein CASSVRQGAPNYGYTF.

This clone was seen a handful of times. The genes are TRBV5-4 and TRBJ1-2, with 10 bases lining up with TRBD1. Germline values: CDR1 SGHNT, CDR2 YYREEE (reference sequence). The CDR3 has 14 residues. The J segment lost 5 bases and the V segment lost 4 bases, leaving 5 bases of the junction unmatched. CDR3 in amino acids: CASSLRTGGYGYTF. The DNA of the CDR3 is TGTGCCAGCAGCCTAAGGACAGGGGGTTATGGCTACACCTTC.

The V call is TRBV27, the J call TRBJ2-7; a possible D gene is TRBD2 (5 bases). V was cut by 4 bases and J by 5 bases, with 6 bases left in between. CDR3 length: 11 amino acids. Germline V CDR1 and CDR2: MNHEY, SMNVEV (reference sequence). CDR3 bases: TGTGCCAGCAGTTCCGGGAACGAGCAGTACTTC. This translates into CASSSGNEQYF.

Remarks on this clone: Germline is not matched at one junction end, which may reflect a read error. This chain links TRBV4-3 with TRBJ2-7; D gene unclear. This CDR3 has 12 amino acids. CDR1 is LGHNA, CDR2 YSLEER, per germline. In nucleotides, the CDR3 is TGCGCCAGCAGCCCCGGGCAGTACGGGCAGTACTTC. It codes for CASSPGQYGQYF.

J is TRBJ2-1 and V is TRBV5-1; TRBD2 matches at 12 bases. Germline V gene data show CDR1 as SGHRS and CDR2 as YFSETQ. The V gene end was trimmed by 3 bases and the J gene end by 6 bases; junction bases not matched to a gene: 7. The CDR3 runs to 16 residues. The CDR3, as DNA: TGCGCCAGCAGCTCCCCCGGGACTAGCGGGTTCAATGAGCAGTTCTTC. Its protein is CASSSPGTSGFNEQFF.

The chain couples TRBV30 to TRBJ1-5, with 10 bases identical to TRBD1. J lost 1 base, V lost 2 bases, and 5 bases had no gene match. The length of the CDR3 is 16 residues. Germline V CDR1 and CDR2: GTSNPN, SVGIG (reference sequence). Here the CDR3 reads CAWSYQDRGSNQPQHF. The CDR3 region has the DNA TGTGCCTGGAGTTATCAGGACAGGGGGAGCAATCAGCCCCAGCATTTT.

This rearrangement joins TRBV7-9 to TRBJ2-1; TRBD1 or TRBD2 may be the D gene (5 bases each). V was shortened by 5 bases and J by 5 bases, with 10 bases between the two germline ends. Looked up from germline, CDR1 is SEHNR and CDR2 is FQNEAQ (reference sequence). The CDR3 covers 13 residues. The CDR3 DNA is TGTGCCAGCAGCCAGGGACGGCACAATGAGCAGTTCTTC. Translation gives CASSQGRHNEQFF. Filled out from reference TRBV7-9 and TRBJ2-1, the complete variable domain reads DTGVSQNPRHKITKRGQNVTFRCDPISEHNRLYWYRQTLGQGPEFLTYFQNEAQLEKSRLLSDRFSAERPKGSFSTLEIQRTEQGDSAMYLCASSQGRHNEQFFGPGTRLTVL.

The gene calls are TRBV7-2 and TRBJ2-3; possibly TRBD2 for D (5 bases). The CDR3 length is 17 residues. Germline assignment: CDR1 SGHTA and CDR2 FQGNSA. The ends were cut back, 3 bases at V and 4 bases at J, with 20 bases in the middle. In DNA, the CDR3 is TGTGCCAGCAGCTTCCATTCAACGGGGAGTTGGGCAGATACGCAGTATTTT. Residues: CASSFHSTGSWADTQYF.

The count of this clone is one. The chain has TRBV5-1 and TRBJ2-7; TRBD1 aligns across 10 bases. Trimming at V came to 4 bases and at J to 1 base, leaving 5 bases not matched to a gene. This CDR3 is 15 amino acids long. Germline loops: CDR1 SGHRS, CDR2 YFSETQ. The CDR3 spells CASSRGQGLSYEQYF. CDR3 nucleotide sequence: TGCGCCAGCAGCAGGGGACAGGGGCTATCCTACGAGCAGTACTTC.

This chain uses TRBV7-7 with TRBJ2-1; D perhaps matches TRBD1 (5 bases). Looked up from germline, CDR1 is SSHAT and CDR2 is FNYEAQ (reference sequence). This CDR3 has 15 amino acids. Trimming left V 1 base short and J 6 bases short, with 13 bases between. The chain's CDR3 is CASSLGTPFGNEQFF. The CDR3 DNA follows: TGTGCCAGCAGCTTAGGGACACCCTTTGGCAATGAGCAGTTCTTC.

This chain joins TRBV7-2 and TRBJ2-3; D tentatively fits TRBD1 or TRBD2 (6 bases each). Germline V gene lookup returns CDR1 SGHTA and CDR2 FQGNSA. The CDR3 totals 15 residues. V was trimmed by 3 bases and J by 5 bases, leaving 15 bases between them. CDR3 region: CASSFYGGPQDTQYF. Written as DNA, the CDR3 is TGTGCCAGCAGCTTTTATGGGGGGCCGCAAGATACGCAGTATTTT.

The chain is built from TRBV9 and TRBJ2-5; 7 bases fit TRBD2. CDR1 is SGDLS and CDR2 is YYNGEE in the germline V gene. J gave up 4 bases and V 3 bases, and 12 bases lay outside the gene matches. The CDR3 has 16 amino acids. The CDR3 region has the DNA TGTGCCAGCAGCGCGGGAGGACTAGGAGGAGGAGAGACCCAGTACTTC. It translates to CASSAGGLGGGETQYF.

J is TRBJ1-5 and V is TRBV7-9; 8 positions agree with TRBD1. Germline CDR1 SEHNR, CDR2 FQNEAQ (reference sequence). The V gene end was trimmed by 10 bases and the J gene end by 5 bases; junction bases not matched to a gene: 10. This CDR3 comprises 14 residues. The CDR3 DNA reads TGTGCCATCTCCGGACAGGGTAGGGATCAGCCCCAGCATTTT. Its translation: CAISGQGRDQPQHF.

The V and J genes are TRBV6-6 and TRBJ1-6; weak D call: TRBD1 (6 bases). CDR1 is MNHNY and CDR2 is SVGAGI in the germline V gene (reference sequence). V lost 5 bases, J lost 14 bases, and 16 bases lay in between. This CDR3 is 13 amino acids long. CDR3 residues: CASSQGTPRALHF. The CDR3 DNA follows: TGTGCCAGCAGTCAGGGGACTCCTCGGGCCCTCCACTTT.

CDR3 coding DNA: TGTGCTAGTGGTTTGGCCCCCAGTGGGACAGGTAGGGGCTACACCTTC. Translating gives CASGLAPSGTGRGYTF. The rearrangement uses TRBV12-5 and TRBJ1-2, with 8 nucleotides matching TRBD1. CDR1 is LGHNT and CDR2 is FRNRAP in the germline V gene. The ends lost 1 base at V and 8 bases at J; junction bases unmatched: 12. The CDR3 has 16 residues.